Presented here are 3 T cell receptor beta chains from one specimen sequenced in a study of tumor-infiltrating lymphocytes in glioblastoma multiforme. Multiple V-beta primers and a C-beta primer amplified TCRB from RNA. MiXCR, run by TCRdb on the multiplex PCR reads, gives a single entry per CDR3 protein. The table shows 13,000 or so distinct CDR3 sequences, with around 66% occurring only once. The sample was brain tumor tissue. These receptors were taken from a male donor with glioblastoma.

This clonotype was observed a handful of times. The rearrangement links TRBV12-3 or TRBV12-4 to TRBJ1-1; D gene ambiguous. CDR3 length: 14 amino acids. Trimming pared 3 bases from V and 1 base from J, leaving 9 bases between. CDR3 sequence (DNA): TGTGCCAGCAGTTTCAGTTCATCGAACACTGAAGCTTTCTTT. Its protein product is CASSFSSSNTEAFF.

A word on this clonotype: This is likely a read error, given that the CDR3 carries no conserved phenylalanine or tryptophan at its end. The chain has TRBV6-5 and TRBJ1-5, with no clear D. The ends were cut back, 5 bases at V and 2 bases at J, with 7 bases in the middle. CDR1 and CDR2 from the germline V gene are MNHEY and SVGAGI. The CDR3 has 13 residues. Here the CDR3 DNA reads TGTGCCAGCAGTCATACGGGCAATCAGCCCCAGCATTTG. Translated: CASSHTGNQPQHL.

On this clonotype: A much bigger clone sits one base away, suggesting this may be a read error. The chain carries TRBV10-3 and TRBJ2-5; perhaps D is TRBD1 or TRBD2 (5 bases each). Per the germline V gene, CDR1 is ENHRY and CDR2 is SYGVKD. The CDR3 runs 15 residues. Trimming removed 3 bases at V and 5 bases at J, with 16 bases between. In nucleotides, the CDR3 is TGTGCCATCAGTGAAGCCTGGGACCTGAGGGAGACCCAGTACTTC. Its protein product is CAISEAWDLRETQYF.